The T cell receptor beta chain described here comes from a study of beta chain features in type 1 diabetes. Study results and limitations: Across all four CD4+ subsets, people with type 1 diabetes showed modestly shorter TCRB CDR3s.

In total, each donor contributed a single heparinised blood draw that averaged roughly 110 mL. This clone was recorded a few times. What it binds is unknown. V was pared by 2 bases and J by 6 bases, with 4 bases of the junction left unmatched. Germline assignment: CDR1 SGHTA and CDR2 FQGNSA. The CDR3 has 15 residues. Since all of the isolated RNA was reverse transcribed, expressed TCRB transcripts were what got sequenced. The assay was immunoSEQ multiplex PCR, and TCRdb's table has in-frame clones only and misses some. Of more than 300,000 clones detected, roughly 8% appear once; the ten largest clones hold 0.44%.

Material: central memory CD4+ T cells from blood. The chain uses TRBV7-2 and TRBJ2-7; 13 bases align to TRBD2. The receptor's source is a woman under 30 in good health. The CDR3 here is CASSLSTSGRGEQYF. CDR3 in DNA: TGTGCCAGCAGCTTAAGTACTAGCGGGAGGGGCGAGCAGTACTTC.